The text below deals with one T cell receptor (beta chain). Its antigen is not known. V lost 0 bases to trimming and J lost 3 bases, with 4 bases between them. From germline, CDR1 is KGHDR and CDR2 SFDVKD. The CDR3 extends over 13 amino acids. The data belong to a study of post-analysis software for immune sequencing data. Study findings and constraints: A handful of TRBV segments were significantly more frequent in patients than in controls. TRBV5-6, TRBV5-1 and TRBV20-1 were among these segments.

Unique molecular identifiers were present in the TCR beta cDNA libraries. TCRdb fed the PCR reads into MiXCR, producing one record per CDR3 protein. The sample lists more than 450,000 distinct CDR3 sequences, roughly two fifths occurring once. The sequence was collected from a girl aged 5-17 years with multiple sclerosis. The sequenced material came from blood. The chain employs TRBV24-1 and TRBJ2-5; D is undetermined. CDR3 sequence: CATSDLREETQYF. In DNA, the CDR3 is TGTGCCACCAGTGATTTGAGGGAAGAGACCCAGTACTTC.